This entry concerns a single T cell receptor (beta chain). The target antigen is unknown. The data originate from a study of shared clonotypes between healthy human individuals. General study results and limits: The generation probabilities recorded for non-shared clonotypes fell below those of clonotypes shared by all four donors. Sharing across four donors was highest in naive CD4 (around 5%) and lowest in memory CD8 (approximately 0.4%).

Using immunoSEQ multiplex PCR, the repertoire was profiled, and TCRdb retains in-frame clones only, with some absent. The sample lists roughly 650,000 clones, roughly 97% occurring once. This CDR3 is 16 amino acids long. Per the germline V gene, CDR1 is LGHNA and CDR2 is YNFKEQ. V dropped 3 bases and J dropped 3 bases, with 17 bases sitting between them. The chain is built from TRBV4-2 and TRBJ1-1, with D tentatively TRBD1 (5 bases). The source material was naive CD4+ T cells sorted from blood. Subset of the sample: CD45RA+ positively selected. This receptor was identified in a woman in her twenties or thirties in good health. The CDR3 sequence is CASSHKQVVRYTEAFF. Written as DNA, the CDR3 is TGTGCCAGCAGCCACAAACAGGTGGTTCGTTACACTGAAGCTTTCTTT.